The rows below give T cell receptor beta chains drawn from one sample of a study of blood T cell repertoires in COVID-19. Measured with immunoSEQ multiplex PCR; TCRdb has only the in-frame clones, and not every one. This table has 240,000 or so clones, around 85% appearing once. Sequencing used PBMCs or T cells enriched from blood (not recorded which). The receptors stem from a woman in her 40s with acute COVID-19. CDR3s include the opening cysteine and the closing phenylalanine or tryptophan. The D gene is left open where the match is weak. Size tells how often a clone was seen (once, few, many) or the class of an expanded clone, and some rows leave it out.

TRBJ1-2,-,TRBD1,TRBV9,TGTGCCAGCAGCGCCATCGGTTCAGGGGGAAACCTCTATGGCTACACCTTC,CASSAIGSGGNLYGYTF
TRBJ1-5,once,-,TRBV6-5,TGTGCCAGCAGAACCACAGGAGTGAATCAGCCCCAGCATTTT,CASRTTGVNQPQHF
TRBJ2-1,-,-,TRBV4-1,TGCGCCAGCAGCCAAGACGGGACAGAGCAGTTCTTC,CASSQDGTEQFF
TRBJ2-2,-,TRBD2,TRBV28,TGTGCCAGCAGTTTGTTGTCTAGCGGGAGTCCCGGGGAGCTGTTTTTT,CASSLLSSGSPGELFF
TRBJ2-7,-,-,TRBV30,TGTGCCTGGAGTGTTGGTAGCTACGAGCAGTACTTC,CAWSVGSYEQYF
TRBJ2-1,-,TRBD2,TRBV19,TGTGCCAGTAGTTCCCAGCGGGGCAATGAGCAGTTCTTC,CASSSQRGNEQFF
TRBJ2-1,-,TRBD2,TRBV19,TGTGCCAGTAGTCCCGGACTAGCGGGAGGGCTAGGCAATGAGCAGTTCTTC,CASSPGLAGGLGNEQFF
TRBJ2-2,-,-,TRBV11-3,TGTGCCAGCAGCTTAAGCGATTGGGGGGAGCTGTTTTTT,CASSLSDWGELFF
TRBJ1-5,many,-,TRBV7-2,TGTGCCAGCAGCTTAAACCCGACAGTTAGCAATCAGCCCCAGCATTTT,CASSLNPTVSNQPQHF
TRBJ2-3,-,TRBD2,TRBV11-3,TGTGCCAGCAGCCGACTAGCGGGAGGATTCCTAGTGACAGATACGCAGTATTTT,CASSRLAGGFLVTDTQYF
TRBJ2-5,-,TRBD2,TRBV11-3,TGTGCCAGCAGCTCCTCCCGAGGGCTAGCGGGGGGGGGTGTGACCCAGTACTTC,CASSSSRGLAGGGVTQYF
TRBJ2-1,-,-,TRBV6-5,TGTGCCAGCAGTCCCAGCTCCTACAATGAGCAGTTCTTC,CASSPSSYNEQFF
TRBJ2-3,-,TRBD1,TRBV24-1,TGTGCCACCAGTGATTTGCAAAGGGACAGGTCCACAGATACGCAGTATTTT,CATSDLQRDRSTDTQYF
TRBJ1-4,few,-,TRBV19,TGTGCCAGTAGTATTCAGGGAAGAGAGGAAAAACTGTTTTTT,CASSIQGREEKLFF
TRBJ1-4,-,-,TRBV6-5,TGTGCCAGCAGCCCAGGGTTTGAAAAACTGTTTTTT,CASSPGFEKLFF
TRBJ2-7,-,-,TRBV3-1/TRBV3-2,TGTGCCAGCAGCCGGGAGAAAGAGCAGTACTTC,CASSREKEQYF
TRBJ1-2,-,-,TRBV21-1,TGTGCCAGCAGGAACAGCATCGCCTATGGCTACACCTTC,CASRNSIAYGYTF
TRBJ2-7,-,-,TRBV2,TGTGCCAGCAGTGAAGTAGTCGCTTCGAAGGAGCAGTACTTC,CASSEVVASKEQYF
TRBJ1-3,-,-,TRBV27,TGTGCCAGCAGTCCCCAGGCTGGAAACACCATATATTTT,CASSPQAGNTIYF
TRBJ2-2,-,TRBD2,TRBV27,TGTGCCAGCAGACTCACTAGCGGGATAGGAACCGGGGAGCTGTTTTTT,CASRLTSGIGTGELFF
TRBJ1-1,-,TRBD1,TRBV19,TGTGCCAGTAGTATCGGGACAGGGGGATTTAATGAAGCTTTCTTT,CASSIGTGGFNEAFF
TRBJ2-1,-,-,TRBV29-1,TGCAGCGCCGGCGGGGGCGGCAATGAGCAGTTCTTC,CSAGGGGNEQFF
TRBJ2-5,-,-,TRBV5-8,TGTGCCAGCAGCTTTAGTGAGACCCAGTACTTC,CASSFSETQYF
TRBJ2-7,-,-,TRBV27,TGTGCCAGCAGTTTACGGACAGACTACGAGCAGTACTTC,CASSLRTDYEQYF
TRBJ2-4,-,TRBD1,TRBV5-1,TGCGCCTTCATAAGGGACAGTGTAATAGCCAAAAACATTCAGTACTTC,CAFIRDSVIAKNIQYF
TRBJ1-6,-,TRBD1,TRBV10-3,TGTGCCATCAGGGCCAGGGGGGACTCACCCCTCCACTTT,CAIRARGDSPLHF
TRBJ1-4,-,-,TRBV29-1,TGCAGCGTTGTAGGGGGTGAAAAACTGTTTTTT,CSVVGGEKLFF